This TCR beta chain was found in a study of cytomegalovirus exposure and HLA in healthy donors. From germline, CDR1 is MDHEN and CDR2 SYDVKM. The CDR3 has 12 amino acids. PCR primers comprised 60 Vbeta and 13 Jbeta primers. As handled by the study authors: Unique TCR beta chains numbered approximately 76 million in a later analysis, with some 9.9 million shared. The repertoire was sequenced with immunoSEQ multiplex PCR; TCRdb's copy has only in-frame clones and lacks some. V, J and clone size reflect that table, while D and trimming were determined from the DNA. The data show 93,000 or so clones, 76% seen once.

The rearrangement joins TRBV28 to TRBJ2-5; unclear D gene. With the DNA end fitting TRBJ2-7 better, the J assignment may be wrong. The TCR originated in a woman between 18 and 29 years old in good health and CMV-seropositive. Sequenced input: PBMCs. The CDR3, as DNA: TGTGCCAGCAGTTCACTTCCCCACGAGCAGTACTTC. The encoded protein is CASSSLPHEQYF.